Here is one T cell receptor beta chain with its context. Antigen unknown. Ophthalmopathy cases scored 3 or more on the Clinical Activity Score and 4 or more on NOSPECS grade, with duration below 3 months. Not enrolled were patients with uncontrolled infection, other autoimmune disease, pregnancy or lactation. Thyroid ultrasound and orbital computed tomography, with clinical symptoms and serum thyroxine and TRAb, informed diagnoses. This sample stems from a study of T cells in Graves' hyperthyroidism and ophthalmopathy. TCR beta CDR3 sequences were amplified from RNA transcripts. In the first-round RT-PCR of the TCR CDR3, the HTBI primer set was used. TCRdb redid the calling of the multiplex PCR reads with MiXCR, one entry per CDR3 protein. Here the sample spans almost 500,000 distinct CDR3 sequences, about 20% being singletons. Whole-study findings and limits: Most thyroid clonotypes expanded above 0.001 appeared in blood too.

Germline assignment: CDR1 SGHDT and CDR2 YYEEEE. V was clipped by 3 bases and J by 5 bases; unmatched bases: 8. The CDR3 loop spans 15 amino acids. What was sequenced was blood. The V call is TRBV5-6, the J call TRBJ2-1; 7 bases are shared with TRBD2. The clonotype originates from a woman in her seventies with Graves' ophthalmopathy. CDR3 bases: TGTGCCAGCAGCTCACTAGCGAAAGTCCACAATGAGCAGTTCTTC. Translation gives CASSSLAKVHNEQFF. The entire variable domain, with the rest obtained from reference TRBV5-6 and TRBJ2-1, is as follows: DAGVTQSPTHLIKTRGQQVTLRCSPKSGHDTVSWYQQALGQGPQFIFQYYEEEERQRGNFPDRFSGHQFPNYSSELNVNALLLGDSALYLCASSSLAKVHNEQFFGPGTRLTVL.